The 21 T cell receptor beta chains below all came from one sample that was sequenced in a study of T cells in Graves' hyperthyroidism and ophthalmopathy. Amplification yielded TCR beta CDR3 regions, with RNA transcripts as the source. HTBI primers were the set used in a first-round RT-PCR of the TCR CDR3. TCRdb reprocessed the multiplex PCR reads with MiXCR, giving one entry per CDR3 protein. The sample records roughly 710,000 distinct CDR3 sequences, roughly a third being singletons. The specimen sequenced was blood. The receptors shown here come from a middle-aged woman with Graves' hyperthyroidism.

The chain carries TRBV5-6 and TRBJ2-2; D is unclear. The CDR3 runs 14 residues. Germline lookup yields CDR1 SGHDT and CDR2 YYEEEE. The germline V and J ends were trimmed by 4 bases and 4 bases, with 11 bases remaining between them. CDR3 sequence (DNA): TGTGCCAGCAGCCTCGACCTGGGCACCGGGGAGCTGTTTTTT. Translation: CASSLDLGTGELFF. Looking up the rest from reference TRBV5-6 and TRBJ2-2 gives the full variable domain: DAGVTQSPTHLIKTRGQQVTLRCSPKSGHDTVSWYQQALGQGPQFIFQYYEEEERQRGNFPDRFSGHQFPNYSSELNVNALLLGDSALYLCASSLDLGTGELFFGEGSRLTVL.

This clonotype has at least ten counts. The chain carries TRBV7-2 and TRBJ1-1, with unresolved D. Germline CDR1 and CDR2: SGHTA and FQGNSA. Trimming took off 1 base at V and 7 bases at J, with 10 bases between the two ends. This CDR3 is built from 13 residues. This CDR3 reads CASSLGAGSEAFF. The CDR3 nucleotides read TGTGCCAGCAGCTTAGGAGCCGGGAGTGAAGCTTTCTTT.

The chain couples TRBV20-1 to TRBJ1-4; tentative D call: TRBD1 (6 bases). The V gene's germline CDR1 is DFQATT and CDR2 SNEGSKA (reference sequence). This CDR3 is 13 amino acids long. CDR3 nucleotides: TGCAGCCTAGTTACAGGGCCTAATGAAAAACTGTTTTTT. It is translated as CSLVTGPNEKLFF.

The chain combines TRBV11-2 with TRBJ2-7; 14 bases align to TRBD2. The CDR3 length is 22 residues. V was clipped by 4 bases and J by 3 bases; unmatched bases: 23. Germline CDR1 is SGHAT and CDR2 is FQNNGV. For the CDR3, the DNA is TGTGCCAGCAGCTGGGGAGGGCAGTCCGGGACTAGCGGGAGATGGGTGAGCTACGAGCAGTACTTC. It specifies CASSWGGQSGTSGRWVSYEQYF.

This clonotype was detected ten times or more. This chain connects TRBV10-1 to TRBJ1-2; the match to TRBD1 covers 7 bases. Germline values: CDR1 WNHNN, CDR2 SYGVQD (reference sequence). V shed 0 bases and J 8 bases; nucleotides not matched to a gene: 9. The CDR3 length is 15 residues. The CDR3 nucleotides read TGCGCCAGCAGTGAGTCGACAGGGTTTGGGAACGGCTACACCTTC. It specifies CASSESTGFGNGYTF.

CDR3 nucleotides: TGTGCCAGCAGTGCGGGGGAGGAGACCCAGTACTTC. Amino acids: CASSAGEETQYF. The J gene is TRBJ2-5, the V gene TRBV6-5; 7 positions agree with TRBD2. The CDR3 has 12 amino acids. The V and J ends lost 5 bases and 5 bases, in that order; junction bases with no gene match: 2. Germline values: CDR1 MNHEY, CDR2 SVGAGI.

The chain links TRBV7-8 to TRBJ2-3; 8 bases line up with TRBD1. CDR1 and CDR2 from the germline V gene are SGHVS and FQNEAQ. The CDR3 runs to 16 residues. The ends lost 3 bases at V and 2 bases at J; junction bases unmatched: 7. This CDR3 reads CASSLSGQGYTDTQYF. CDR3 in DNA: TGTGCCAGCAGCTTGAGCGGACAGGGATACACAGATACGCAGTATTTT.

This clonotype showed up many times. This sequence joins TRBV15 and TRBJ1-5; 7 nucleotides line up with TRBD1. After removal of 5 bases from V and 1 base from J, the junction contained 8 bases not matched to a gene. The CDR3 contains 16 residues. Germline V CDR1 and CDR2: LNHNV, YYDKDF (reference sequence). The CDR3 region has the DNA TGTGCCACCAGCCCGGAGACAGGGCAGAGCAATCAGCCCCAGCATTTT. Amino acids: CATSPETGQSNQPQHF.

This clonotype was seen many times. The chain's CDR3 is CASSGLYNSPLHF. The CDR3 bases are TGTGCCAGCAGCGGGCTCTATAATTCACCCCTCCACTTT. This chain connects TRBV7-9 to TRBJ1-6; D remains ambiguous. Germline V gene sequence: CDR1 SEHNR, CDR2 FQNEAQ (reference sequence). Trimming pared 5 bases from V and 3 bases from J, leaving 5 bases between. The CDR3 extends over 13 amino acids.

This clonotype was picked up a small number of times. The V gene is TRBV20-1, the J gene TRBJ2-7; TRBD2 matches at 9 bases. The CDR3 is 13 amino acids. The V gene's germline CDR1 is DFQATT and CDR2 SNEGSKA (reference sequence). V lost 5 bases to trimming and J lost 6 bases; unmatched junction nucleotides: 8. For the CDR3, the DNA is TGCAGTGCTCCGGTAGCGGGAGAGGTCGAGCAGTACTTC. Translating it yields CSAPVAGEVEQYF.

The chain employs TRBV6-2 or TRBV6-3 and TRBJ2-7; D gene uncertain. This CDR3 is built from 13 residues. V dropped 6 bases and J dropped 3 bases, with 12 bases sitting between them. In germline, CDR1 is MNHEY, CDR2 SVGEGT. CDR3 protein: CASSHLGNYEQYF. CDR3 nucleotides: TGTGCCAGCAGCCACCTGGGAAACTACGAGCAGTACTTC.

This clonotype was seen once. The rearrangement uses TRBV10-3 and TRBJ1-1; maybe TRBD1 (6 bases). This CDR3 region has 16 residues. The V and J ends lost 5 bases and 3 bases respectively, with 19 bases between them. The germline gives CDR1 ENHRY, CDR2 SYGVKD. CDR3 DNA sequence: TGTGCCATCAGTTTTTTCAGACAAGAGGGGGACACTGAAGCTTTCTTT. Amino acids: CAISFFRQEGDTEAFF.

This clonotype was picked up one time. The CDR3 reads CAIQGGSGANVLTF. CDR3 DNA: TGTGCCATCCAGGGGGGATCTGGGGCCAACGTCCTGACTTTC. The chain employs TRBV10-3 and TRBJ2-6; maybe TRBD1 (7 bases). V lost 8 bases, J lost 1 base, and 9 bases lay in between. CDR3 length: 14 amino acids. Germline V gene lookup returns CDR1 ENHRY and CDR2 SYGVKD.

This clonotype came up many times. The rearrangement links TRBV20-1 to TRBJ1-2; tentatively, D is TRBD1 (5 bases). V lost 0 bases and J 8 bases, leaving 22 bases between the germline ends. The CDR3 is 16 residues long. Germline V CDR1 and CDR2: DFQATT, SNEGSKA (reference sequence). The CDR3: CSARDVGQGIIYGYTF. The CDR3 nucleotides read TGCAGTGCTAGAGACGTAGGGCAGGGAATAATTTACGGCTACACCTTC.

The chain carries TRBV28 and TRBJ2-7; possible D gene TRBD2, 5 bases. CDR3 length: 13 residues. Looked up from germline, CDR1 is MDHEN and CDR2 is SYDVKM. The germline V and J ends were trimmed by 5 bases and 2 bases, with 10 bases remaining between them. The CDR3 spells CASSRRVPYEQYF. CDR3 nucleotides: TGTGCCAGCAGTCGGCGGGTCCCCTACGAGCAGTACTTC.

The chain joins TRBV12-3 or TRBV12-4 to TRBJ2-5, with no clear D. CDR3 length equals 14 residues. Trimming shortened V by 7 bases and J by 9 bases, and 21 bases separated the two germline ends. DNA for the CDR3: TGTGCCAGCACCCCTAGGACGGAGAGAAGGGCCCAGTACTTC. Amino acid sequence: CASTPRTERRAQYF.

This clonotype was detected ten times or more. The chain's CDR3 is CASSEYRGVNTEAFF. The CDR3 nucleotides are TGTGCCAGCAGTGAATATCGGGGGGTGAACACTGAAGCTTTCTTT. The rearrangement links TRBV25-1 to TRBJ1-1, with a possible D match to TRBD1 (5 bases). Germline loops: CDR1 MGHDK, CDR2 SYGVNS. V lost 0 bases and J 0 bases, leaving 8 bases between the germline ends. The CDR3 runs 15 residues.

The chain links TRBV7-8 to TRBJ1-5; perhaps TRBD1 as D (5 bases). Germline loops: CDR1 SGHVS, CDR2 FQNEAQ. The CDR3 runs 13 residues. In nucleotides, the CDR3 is TGTGCTGGCAACCGGGACCCCCGTCAGCCCCAGCATTTT. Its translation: CAGNRDPRQPQHF.

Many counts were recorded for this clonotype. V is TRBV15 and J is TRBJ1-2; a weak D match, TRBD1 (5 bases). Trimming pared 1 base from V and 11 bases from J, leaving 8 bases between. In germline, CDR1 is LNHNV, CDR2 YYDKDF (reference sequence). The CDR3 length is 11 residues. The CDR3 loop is CATSRGGGYTF. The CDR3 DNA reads TGTGCCACCAGCAGAGGTGGGGGGTACACCTTC.

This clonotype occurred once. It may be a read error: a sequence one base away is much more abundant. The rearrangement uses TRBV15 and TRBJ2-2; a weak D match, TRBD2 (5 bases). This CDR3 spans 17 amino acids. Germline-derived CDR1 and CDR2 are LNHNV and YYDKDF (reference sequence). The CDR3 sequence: CATSTYSGGSNTGELVF. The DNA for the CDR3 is TGTGCCACCAGCACTTACTCGGGCGGATCGAACACCGGGGAGCTGGTTTTT.

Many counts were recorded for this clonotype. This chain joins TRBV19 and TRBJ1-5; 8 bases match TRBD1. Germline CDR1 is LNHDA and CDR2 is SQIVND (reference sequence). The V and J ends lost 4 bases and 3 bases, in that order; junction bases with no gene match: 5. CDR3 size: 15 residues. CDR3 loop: CASSREQGANQPQHF. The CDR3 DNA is TGTGCCAGTAGTAGGGAGCAGGGGGCCAATCAGCCCCAGCATTTT.